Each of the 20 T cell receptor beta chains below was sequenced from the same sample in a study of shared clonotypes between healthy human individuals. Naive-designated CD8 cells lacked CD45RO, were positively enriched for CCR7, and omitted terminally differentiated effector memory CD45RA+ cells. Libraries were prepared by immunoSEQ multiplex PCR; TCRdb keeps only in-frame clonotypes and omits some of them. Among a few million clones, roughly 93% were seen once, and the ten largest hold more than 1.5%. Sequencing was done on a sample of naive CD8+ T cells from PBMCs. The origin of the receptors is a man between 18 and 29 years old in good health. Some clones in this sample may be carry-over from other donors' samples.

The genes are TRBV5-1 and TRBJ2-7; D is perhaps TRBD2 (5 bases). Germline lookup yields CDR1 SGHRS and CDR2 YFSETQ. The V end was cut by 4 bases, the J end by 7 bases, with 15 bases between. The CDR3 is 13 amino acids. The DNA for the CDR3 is TGCGCCAGCAGCGCGGGCGCTAAAGAGGAGCAGTACTTC. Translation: CASSAGAKEEQYF.

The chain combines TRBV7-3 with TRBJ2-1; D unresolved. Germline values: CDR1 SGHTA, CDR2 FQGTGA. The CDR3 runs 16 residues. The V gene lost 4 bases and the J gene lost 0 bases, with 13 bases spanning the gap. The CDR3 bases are TGTGCCAGCAGCTCCGAGGAAGGCCCCTCCTACAATGAGCAGTTCTTC. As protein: CASSSEEGPSYNEQFF. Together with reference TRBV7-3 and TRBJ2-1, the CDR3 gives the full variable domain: GAGVSQTPSNKVTEKGKYVELRCDPISGHTALYWYRQSLGQGPEFLIYFQGTGAADDSGLPNDRFFAVRPEGSVSTLKIQRTERGDSAVYLCASSSEEGPSYNEQFFGPGTRLTVL.

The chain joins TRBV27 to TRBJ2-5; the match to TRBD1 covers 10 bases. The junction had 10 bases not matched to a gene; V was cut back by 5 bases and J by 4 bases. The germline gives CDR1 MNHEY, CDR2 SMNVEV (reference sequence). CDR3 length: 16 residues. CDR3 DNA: TGTGCCAGCAGTCCCAACCCTCGGACAGGGGGAGAGACCCAGTACTTC. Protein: CASSPNPRTGGETQYF.

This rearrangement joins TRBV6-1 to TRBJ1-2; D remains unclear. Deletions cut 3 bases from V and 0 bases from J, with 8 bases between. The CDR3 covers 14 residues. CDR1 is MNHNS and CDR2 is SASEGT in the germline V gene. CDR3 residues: CASSDSLANYGYTF. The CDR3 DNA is TGTGCCAGCAGTGACAGTCTAGCTAACTATGGCTACACCTTC.

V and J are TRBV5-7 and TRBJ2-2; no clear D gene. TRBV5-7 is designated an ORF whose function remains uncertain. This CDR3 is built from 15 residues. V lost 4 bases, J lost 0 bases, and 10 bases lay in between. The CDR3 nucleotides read TGTGCCAGCAGCCATAAACAGACGAACACCGGGGAGCTGTTTTTT. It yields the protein CASSHKQTNTGELFF.

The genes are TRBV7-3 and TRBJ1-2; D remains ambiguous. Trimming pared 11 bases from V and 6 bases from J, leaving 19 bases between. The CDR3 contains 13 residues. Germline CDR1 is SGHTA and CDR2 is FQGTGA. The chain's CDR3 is CARIGEQKNGYTF. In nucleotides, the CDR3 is TGTGCCCGCATCGGAGAACAGAAGAATGGCTACACCTTC.

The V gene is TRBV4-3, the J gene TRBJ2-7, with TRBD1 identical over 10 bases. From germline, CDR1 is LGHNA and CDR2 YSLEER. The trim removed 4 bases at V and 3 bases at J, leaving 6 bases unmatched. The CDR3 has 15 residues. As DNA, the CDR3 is TGCGCCAGCAGCCCCGGGACAGGGGTCCTCTACGAGCAGTACTTC. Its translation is CASSPGTGVLYEQYF.

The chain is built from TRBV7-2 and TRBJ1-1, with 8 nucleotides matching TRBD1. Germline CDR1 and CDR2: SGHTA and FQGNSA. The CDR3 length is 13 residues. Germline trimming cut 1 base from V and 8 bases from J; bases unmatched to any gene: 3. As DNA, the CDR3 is TGTGCCAGCAGCTTAGTCAGGGGGCGAGAAGCTTTCTTT. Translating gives CASSLVRGREAFF.

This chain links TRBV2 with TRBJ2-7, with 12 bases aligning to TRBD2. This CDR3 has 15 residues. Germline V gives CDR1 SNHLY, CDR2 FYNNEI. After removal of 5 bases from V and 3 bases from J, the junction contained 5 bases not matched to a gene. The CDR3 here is CASSRRTSGNYEQYF. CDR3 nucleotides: TGTGCCAGCAGTCGAAGGACTAGCGGGAACTACGAGCAGTACTTC.

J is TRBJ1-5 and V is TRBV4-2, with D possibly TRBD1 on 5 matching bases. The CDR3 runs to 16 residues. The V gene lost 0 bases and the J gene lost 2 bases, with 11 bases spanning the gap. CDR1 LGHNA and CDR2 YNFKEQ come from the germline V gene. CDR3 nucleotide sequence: TGTGCCAGCAGCCAAGATAGACAGTACGGCAATCAGCCCCAGCATTTT. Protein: CASSQDRQYGNQPQHF.

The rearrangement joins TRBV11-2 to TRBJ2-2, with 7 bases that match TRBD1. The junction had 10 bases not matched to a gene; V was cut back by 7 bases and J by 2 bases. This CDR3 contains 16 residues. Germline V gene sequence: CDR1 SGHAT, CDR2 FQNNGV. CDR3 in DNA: TGTGCCAGCACCCCCCCCGGGACAGTAAACACCGGGGAGCTGTTTTTT. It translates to CASTPPGTVNTGELFF. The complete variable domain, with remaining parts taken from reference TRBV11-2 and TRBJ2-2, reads EAGVAQSPRYKIIEKRQSVAFWCNPISGHATLYWYQQILGQGPKLLIQFQNNGVVDDSQLPKDRFSAERLKGVDSTLKIQPAKLEDSAVYLCASTPPGTVNTGELFFGEGSRLTVL.

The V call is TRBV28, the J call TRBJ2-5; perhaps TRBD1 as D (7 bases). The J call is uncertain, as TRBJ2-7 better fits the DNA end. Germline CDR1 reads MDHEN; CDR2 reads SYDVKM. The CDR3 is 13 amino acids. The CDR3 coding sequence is TGTGCCAGCAGTTTCGCAGGGGGGTACGAGCAGTACTTC. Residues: CASSFAGGYEQYF.

CDR3 nucleotide sequence: TGTGCCAGCAGCCAATCGGGGGGAACTGAAGCTTTCTTT. This sequence encodes CASSQSGGTEAFF. V usage is TRBV16 and J usage is TRBJ1-1; D perhaps matches TRBD1 (5 bases). V shed 0 bases and J shed 5 bases, with 7 bases lying between them. The CDR3 loop spans 13 amino acids. The germline gives CDR1 KGHSY, CDR2 FQNENV.

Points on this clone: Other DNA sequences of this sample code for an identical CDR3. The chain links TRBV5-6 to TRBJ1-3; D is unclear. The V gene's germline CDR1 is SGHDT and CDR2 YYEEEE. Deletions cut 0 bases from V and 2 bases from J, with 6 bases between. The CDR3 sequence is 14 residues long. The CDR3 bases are TGTGCCAGCAGCTTGGGGGCTGCTGGAAACACCATATATTTT. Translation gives CASSLGAAGNTIYF.

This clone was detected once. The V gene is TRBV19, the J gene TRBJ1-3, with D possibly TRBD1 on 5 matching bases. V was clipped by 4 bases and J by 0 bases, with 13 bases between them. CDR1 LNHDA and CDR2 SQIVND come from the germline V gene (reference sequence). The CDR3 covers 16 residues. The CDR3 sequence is CASSTTTGRSGNTIYF. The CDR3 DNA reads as TGTGCCAGTAGTACGACAACAGGACGCTCTGGAAACACCATATATTTT.

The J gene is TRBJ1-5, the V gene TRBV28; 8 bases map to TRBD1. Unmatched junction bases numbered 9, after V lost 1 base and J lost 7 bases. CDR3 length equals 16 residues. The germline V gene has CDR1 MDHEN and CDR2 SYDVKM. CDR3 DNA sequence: TGTGCCAGCAGTTTATACGGACAGGGAAAATTGCAGCCCCAGCATTTT. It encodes CASSLYGQGKLQPQHF.

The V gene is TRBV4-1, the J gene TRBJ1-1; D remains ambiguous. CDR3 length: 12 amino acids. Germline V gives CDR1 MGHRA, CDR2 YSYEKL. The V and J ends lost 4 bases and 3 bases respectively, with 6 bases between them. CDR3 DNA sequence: TGCGCCAGCAGCCCGCCAGACACTGAAGCTTTCTTT. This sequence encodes CASSPPDTEAFF.

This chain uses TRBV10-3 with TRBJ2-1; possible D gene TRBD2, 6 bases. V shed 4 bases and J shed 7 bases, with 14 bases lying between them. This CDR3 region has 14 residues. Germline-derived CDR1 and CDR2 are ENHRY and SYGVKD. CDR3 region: CAISVSLAHNEQFF. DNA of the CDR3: TGTGCCATCAGTGTCAGTCTAGCGCATAATGAGCAGTTCTTC.

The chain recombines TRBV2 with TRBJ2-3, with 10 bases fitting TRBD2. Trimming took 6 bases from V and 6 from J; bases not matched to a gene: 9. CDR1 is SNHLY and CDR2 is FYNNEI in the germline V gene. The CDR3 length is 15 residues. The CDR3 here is CASSTLAGDRDTQYF. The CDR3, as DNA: TGTGCCAGCAGCACGCTAGCGGGAGATAGGGATACGCAGTATTTT.

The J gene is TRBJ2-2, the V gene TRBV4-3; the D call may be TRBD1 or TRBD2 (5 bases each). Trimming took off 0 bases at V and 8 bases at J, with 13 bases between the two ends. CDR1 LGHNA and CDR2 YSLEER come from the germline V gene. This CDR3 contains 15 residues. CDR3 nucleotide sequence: TGCGCCAGCAGCCAAGAGGGGGTCGGGCGAGGGGAGCTGTTTTTT. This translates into CASSQEGVGRGELFF.